These 10 T cell receptor beta chains were sequenced from one sample in a study of tumor and adjacent non-tumor tissue in lung cancer. The template was RNA from unsorted bulk tissue. The normal lung tissue was taken more than 3 cm from the tumor edge. A modified ARM-PCR protocol with three rounds of nested PCR amplified TCRbeta. TCRdb re-analysed the multiplex PCR reads in MiXCR, keeping a single row per CDR3 protein. The table shows 80,000 to 100,000 distinct CDR3 sequences, with around three quarters occurring only once. Sequencing used distant non-tumor lung tissue. These receptors were obtained from a man aged 60-69 years with small cell lung cancer.

Remarks on this clonotype: Here the CDR3 omits its conserved ending phenylalanine or tryptophan, so a read error is the likely source. The limits of the CDR3 on the DNA are not certain, so only TCRdb's listed CDR3 is given. The V gene is TRBV11-2, the J gene TRBJ2-1; the table calls TRBD1, which could not be checked here. Termini included, the CDR3 measures 14 amino acids. The germline gives CDR1 SGHAT, CDR2 FQNNGV. This CDR3 is CASSLEAGLDELFL.

By share of the sample, this clonotype is medium-sized. CDR3 loop: CSVARGQLWEDEQFF. CDR3 nucleotide sequence: TGCAGCGTTGCGAGAGGGCAACTCTGGGAGGATGAGCAGTTCTTC. The chain combines TRBV29-1 with TRBJ2-1, with a tentative D call TRBD2 (6 bases). Germline V gives CDR1 SQVTM, CDR2 ANQGSEA. V lost 4 bases to trimming and J lost 8 bases, with 21 bases between them. This CDR3 spans 15 amino acids.

On this clonotype: This may stem from a read error, because a much larger clone lies one nucleotide away. V gene TRBV5-1 combines with J gene TRBJ2-4, with TRBD2 identical over 9 bases. Germline trimming cut 4 bases from V and 15 bases from J; bases unmatched to any gene: 11. Germline CDR1 is SGHRS and CDR2 is YFSETQ. This CDR3 is 13 amino acids long. The CDR3 loop reads CASSMESSGSPYF. CDR3 DNA sequence: TGCGCCAGCAGCATGGAGAGTAGCGGGAGTCCGTACTTC.

On this clonotype: The junction departs from germline at one end; a sequencing error may be responsible. The V gene is TRBV4-2, the J gene TRBJ2-1, with 7 bases aligning to TRBD2. Germline V CDR1 and CDR2: LGHNA, YNFKEQ. CDR3 size: 16 residues. As DNA, the CDR3 is TGTGCCAGCAGCCTCCAGACTAGCCAGTCCTACAATGAGCAGTTTTTC. Translated: CASSLQTSQSYNEQFF.

The chain recombines TRBV7-9 with TRBJ2-1; 7 bases line up with TRBD2. J was trimmed by 8 bases and V by 7 bases; bases with no gene match: 8. Germline assignment: CDR1 SEHNR and CDR2 FQNEAQ (reference sequence). The CDR3 is 13 amino acids. Here the CDR3 reads CASNRREVYEQFF. The DNA of the CDR3 is TGTGCCAGCAACCGCCGGGAGGTGTATGAGCAGTTCTTC.

In the case of this clonotype: A read error may account for a junction end that differs from germline. The chain joins TRBV4-2 to TRBJ2-3; D is possibly TRBD1 or TRBD2 (6 bases each). The CDR3 totals 16 residues. Germline assignment: CDR1 LGHNA and CDR2 YNFKEQ. CDR3 loop: CASSCRGGPGTDTQYF. Written as DNA, the CDR3 is TGTGCCAGTAGTTGTCGAGGGGGGCCGGGAACAGATACGCAATATTTT.

As concerns this clonotype: One end of the junction varies from germline; a read error may be responsible. The rearrangement joins TRBV11-2 to TRBJ2-2; D is uncertain. CDR1 and CDR2 from the germline V gene are SGHAT and FQNNGV. The CDR3 is 13 residues long. The CDR3 spells CGSRIESAGELFF. CDR3 coding DNA: TGTGGCAGCAGGATAGAGTCGGCCGGGGAGCTGTTTTTT. Looking up the rest from reference TRBV11-2 and TRBJ2-2 gives the full variable domain: EAGVAQSPRYKIIEKRQSVAFWCNPISGHATLYWYQQILGQGPKLLIQFQNNGVVDDSQLPKDRFSAERLKGVDSTLKIQPAKLEDSAVYLCGSRIESAGELFFGEGSRLTVL.

Comment on this clonotype: A read error is possible here, since a much larger clone lies one base away. This chain joins TRBV12-3 or TRBV12-4 and TRBJ2-1, with a possible D match to TRBD1 (6 bases). Deletions cut 0 bases from V and 15 bases from J, with 27 bases between. This CDR3 spans 17 amino acids. The CDR3 protein is CASSLAHRTLQGQVMFF. CDR3 nucleotides: TGTGCCAGCAGTTTAGCGCATAGGACCCTCCAGGGGCAAGTTATGTTCTTC.

Notes on this clonotype: Germline is not matched at one junction end, which may reflect a read error. The genes are TRBV11-2 and TRBJ2-5; TRBD2 is a possible D gene (6 bases). The germline V gene encodes CDR1 SGHAT and CDR2 FQNNGV. This CDR3 has 16 residues. CDR3: CASSLRLGEYQETRYF. CDR3 nucleotide sequence: TGTGCTAGCAGTTTAAGACTAGGGGAGTACCAAGAGACCCGGTACTTC.

With respect to this clonotype: Because the CDR3 is missing its conserved closing phenylalanine or tryptophan, this is likely a read error. V and J are TRBV20-1 and TRBJ2-1; D gene unclear. Trimming stripped 3 bases from V and 13 bases from J, with 13 bases between. Germline-derived CDR1 and CDR2 are DFQATT and SNEGSKA (reference sequence). The CDR3 length is 11 residues. CDR3 bases: TGCAGTGCTAGGGGTGAAGGTGATCAGTTCTAC. This encodes CSARGEGDQFY.